What follows are 7 T cell receptor beta chains derived from one specimen sequenced in a study of T cell repertoires in cytomegalovirus infection. No antigen is known for these receptors. MiXCR was run by TCRdb on the reads, yielding one entry per CDR3 protein. Of about 920,000 distinct CDR3 sequences listed, 31% are singletons. The input for sequencing was cultured CD8+ T cells from PBMCs, taken from culture after CMV antigen stimulation. The receptors come from a human donor in good health (CMV status not recorded). Some clones in this sample may be carry-over from other donors' samples.

This clonotype was observed a handful of times. This chain's CDR3 is CAISELDPSYSNQPQHF. The CDR3 coding sequence is TGTGCCATCAGTGAGTTAGACCCCTCGTATAGCAATCAGCCCCAGCATTTT. The chain joins TRBV10-3 to TRBJ1-5; no reliable D call. The CDR3 extends over 17 amino acids. Germline V CDR1 and CDR2: ENHRY, SYGVKD. Trimming removed 1 base from V and 0 bases from J, with 13 bases in between.

The table lists this clonotype with a few counts. The rearrangement links TRBV12-3 or TRBV12-4 to TRBJ2-5; D might be TRBD1 or TRBD2, each matching 6 bases. Trimming shortened V by 6 bases and J by 4 bases, and 15 bases separated the two germline ends. The CDR3 is made up of 14 amino acids. CDR3 amino acids: CASSRGGWSETQYF. The CDR3 DNA reads TGTGCCAGCAGCCGAGGGGGGTGGTCAGAGACCCAGTACTTC.

The J gene is TRBJ2-2, the V gene TRBV11-3, with D uncertain. This CDR3 spans 19 amino acids. Germline CDR1 is SGHNT and CDR2 is YENEEA. The ends were cut back, 3 bases at V and 0 bases at J, with 20 bases in the middle. The CDR3 loop reads CASSFDSVDHATNTGELFF. The CDR3 nucleotides are TGTGCCAGCAGCTTTGATTCAGTTGATCACGCAACGAACACCGGGGAGCTGTTTTTT.

V is TRBV7-6 and J is TRBJ2-7; a weak D match, TRBD2 (5 bases). V lost 4 bases and J lost 2, with 9 bases in between. Germline loops: CDR1 SGHVS, CDR2 FNYEAQ. The CDR3 sequence is 13 residues long. CDR3 sequence (DNA): TGTGCCAGCAGCTCCGGGGAAACCTACGAGCAGTACTTC. Protein: CASSSGETYEQYF.

The V call is TRBV9, the J call TRBJ2-6, with 9 bases matching TRBD1. The V segment lost 6 bases and the J segment 0 bases; nucleotides outside the gene matches: 4. Looked up from germline, CDR1 is SGDLS and CDR2 is YYNGEE. This CDR3 is 16 amino acids long. The CDR3 nucleotides read TGTGCCAGCAACGACAGGGGGTACTCTGGGGCCAACGTCCTGACTTTC. Protein sequence: CASNDRGYSGANVLTF.

The genes are TRBV5-1 and TRBJ2-7; D perhaps matches TRBD2 (5 bases). Germline CDR1 reads SGHRS; CDR2 reads YFSETQ. Trimming pared 0 bases from V and 0 bases from J, leaving 10 bases between. The CDR3 sequence is 15 residues long. The CDR3 region has the DNA TGCGCCAGCAGCTTGGAGGGAGCGTACTCCTACGAGCAGTACTTC. Encoded protein: CASSLEGAYSYEQYF.

This clonotype was seen a few times. The CDR3 bases are TGTGCCAGCAGCTTAATCAGGGCTAGCACAGATACGCAGTATTTT. Residues: CASSLIRASTDTQYF. The chain is built from TRBV7-9 and TRBJ2-3, with D tentatively TRBD1 (5 bases). Looked up from germline, CDR1 is SEHNR and CDR2 is FQNEAQ (reference sequence). The V and J ends lost 2 bases and 0 bases respectively, with 9 bases between them. The CDR3 covers 15 residues.